Detailed here is one TCR beta chain. No antigen is known for it. The entry originates in a study of cytomegalovirus exposure and HLA in healthy donors. Vbeta (60) and Jbeta (13) primers were used in the PCR. This table comes from immunoSEQ multiplex PCR, and its TCRdb copy is limited to in-frame clones, with some not included. The data show fewer than 250,000 clones, with about 85% seen just once and approximately 0.4% held by the top ten. The study's findings and limits: The availability of immune exposure information extended only to CMV serostatus. Reports showed the classifier diagnosing cytomegalovirus status with high specificity and sensitivity. Indistinguishable V segments such as TRBV6-2 and TRBV6-3 were excluded. Among the most significant clusters, several appeared linked to common viral pathogens in a later analysis.

The CDR3 totals 15 residues. Trimming stripped 6 bases from V and 6 bases from J, with 15 bases between. Germline CDR1 SNHLY, CDR2 FYNNEI. The sample taken for sequencing was PBMCs. This receptor was obtained from a male donor in good health and CMV-seropositive. V gene TRBV2 combines with J gene TRBJ1-6; D not resolved. The CDR3 region is CASRADSSLNSPLHF. The CDR3 DNA reads as TGTGCCAGCAGGGCCGACTCCAGCCTTAATTCACCCCTCCACTTT.